This T cell receptor beta chain was profiled in a study of blood T cell repertoires in COVID-19. Overall study: Collection of acute and convalescent COVID-19 samples took place in the United States, Italy and Spain. T cells, B-cell-depleted T cells, or PBMCs provided the cDNA or gDNA that served as material.

In germline, CDR1 is SGHTA, CDR2 FQGNSA. The CDR3 contains 15 residues. V lost 4 bases to trimming and J lost 3 bases; unmatched junction nucleotides: 4. Only one count was recorded for this clone. As processed by the authors: Nucleated cell counts were estimated from reference gene primer amplification. Method: immunoSEQ multiplex PCR; TCRdb's copy keeps in-frame clones and lacks some. From that table come the V and J calls and clone size; the DNA was used to work out D and trimming. The profile shows around 41,000 clones, about 91% of them singletons. This rearrangement joins TRBV7-2 to TRBJ1-5; 9 bases map to TRBD1. The sample was peripheral blood. This TCR was sampled from a woman between 25 and 40 years old in a cohort sampled during active COVID-19. CDR3 region: CASSYRTGANQPQHF. CDR3 coding DNA: TGTGCCAGCAGCTATAGGACAGGGGCCAATCAGCCCCAGCATTTT. Variable domain in full (rest from reference TRBV7-2 and TRBJ1-5): GAGVSQSPSNKVTEKGKDVELRCDPISGHTALYWYRQSLGQGLEFLIYFQGNSAPDKSGLPSDRFSAERTGGSVSTLTIQRTQQEDSAVYLCASSYRTGANQPQHFGDGTRLSIL.